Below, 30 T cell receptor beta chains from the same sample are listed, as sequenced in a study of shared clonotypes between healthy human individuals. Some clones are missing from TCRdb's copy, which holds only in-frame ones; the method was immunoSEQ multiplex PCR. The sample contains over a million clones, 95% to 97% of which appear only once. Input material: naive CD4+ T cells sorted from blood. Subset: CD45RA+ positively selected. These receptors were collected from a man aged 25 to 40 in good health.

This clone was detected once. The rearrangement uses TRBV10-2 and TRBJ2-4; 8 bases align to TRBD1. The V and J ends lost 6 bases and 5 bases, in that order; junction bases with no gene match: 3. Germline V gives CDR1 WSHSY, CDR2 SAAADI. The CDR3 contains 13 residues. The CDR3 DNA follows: TGCGCCAGCAGCCTGACAGGGGAAAACATTCAGTACTTC. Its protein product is CASSLTGENIQYF.

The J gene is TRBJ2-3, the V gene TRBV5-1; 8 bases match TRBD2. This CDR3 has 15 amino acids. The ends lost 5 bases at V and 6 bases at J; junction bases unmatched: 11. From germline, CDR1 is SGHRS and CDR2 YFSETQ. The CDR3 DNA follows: TGCGCCAGCAGTTCCGGGGCCAGCGGGGGCGATACGCAGTATTTT. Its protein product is CASSSGASGGDTQYF.

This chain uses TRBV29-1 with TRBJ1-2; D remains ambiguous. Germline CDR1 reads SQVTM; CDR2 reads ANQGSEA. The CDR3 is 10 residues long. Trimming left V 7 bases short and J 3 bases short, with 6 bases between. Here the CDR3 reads CSASDYGYTF. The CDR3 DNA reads TGCAGCGCCTCGGACTATGGCTACACCTTC.

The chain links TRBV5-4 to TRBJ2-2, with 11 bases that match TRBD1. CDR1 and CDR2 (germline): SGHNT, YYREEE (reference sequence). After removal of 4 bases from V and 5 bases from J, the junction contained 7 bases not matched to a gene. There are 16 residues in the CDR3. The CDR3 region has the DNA TGTGCCAGCAGCCCGGTGGACAGGGGGCTAACCGGGGAGCTGTTTTTT. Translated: CASSPVDRGLTGELFF.

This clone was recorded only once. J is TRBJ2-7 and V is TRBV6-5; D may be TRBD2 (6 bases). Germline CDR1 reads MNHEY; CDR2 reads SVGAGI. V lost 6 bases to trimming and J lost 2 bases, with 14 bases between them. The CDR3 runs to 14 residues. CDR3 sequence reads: CASRGLAPTYEQYF. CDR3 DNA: TGTGCCAGCAGGGGACTCGCCCCTACCTACGAGCAGTACTTC.

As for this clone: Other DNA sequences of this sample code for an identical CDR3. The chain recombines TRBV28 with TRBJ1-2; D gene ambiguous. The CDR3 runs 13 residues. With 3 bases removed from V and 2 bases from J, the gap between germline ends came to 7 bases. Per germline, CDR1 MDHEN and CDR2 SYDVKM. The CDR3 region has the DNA TGTGCCAGCAGTTTTGTGCAGAACTATGGCTACACCTTC. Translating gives CASSFVQNYGYTF.

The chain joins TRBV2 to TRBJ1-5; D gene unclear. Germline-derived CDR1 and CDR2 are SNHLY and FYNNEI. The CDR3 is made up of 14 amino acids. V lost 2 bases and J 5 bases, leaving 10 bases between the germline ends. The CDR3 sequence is CASSELFKDQPQHF. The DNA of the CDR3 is TGTGCCAGCAGTGAATTGTTCAAGGATCAGCCCCAGCATTTT.

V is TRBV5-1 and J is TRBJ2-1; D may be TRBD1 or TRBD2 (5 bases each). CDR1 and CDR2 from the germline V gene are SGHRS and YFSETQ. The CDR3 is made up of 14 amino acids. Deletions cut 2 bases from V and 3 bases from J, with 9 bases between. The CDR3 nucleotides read TGCGCCAGCAGCTTCGGGACCTTCTACAATGAGCAGTTCTTC. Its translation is CASSFGTFYNEQFF.

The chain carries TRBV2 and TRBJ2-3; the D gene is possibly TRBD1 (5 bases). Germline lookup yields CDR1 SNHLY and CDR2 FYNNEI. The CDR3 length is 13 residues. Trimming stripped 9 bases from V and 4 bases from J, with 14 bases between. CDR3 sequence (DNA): TGTGCCAGAAGTACAGGATCCCCAGATACGCAGTATTTT. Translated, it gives CARSTGSPDTQYF.

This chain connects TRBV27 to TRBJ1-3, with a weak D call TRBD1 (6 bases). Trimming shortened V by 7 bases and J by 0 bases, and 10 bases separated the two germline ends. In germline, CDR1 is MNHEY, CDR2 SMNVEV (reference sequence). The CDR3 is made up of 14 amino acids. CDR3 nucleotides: TGTGCCAGCAAGACAGGAAGCTCTGGAAACACCATATATTTT. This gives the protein CASKTGSSGNTIYF.

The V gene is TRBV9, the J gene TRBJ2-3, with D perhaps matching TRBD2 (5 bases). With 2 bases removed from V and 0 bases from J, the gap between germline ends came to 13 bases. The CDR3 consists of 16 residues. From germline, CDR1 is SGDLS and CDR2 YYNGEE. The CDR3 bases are TGTGCCAGCAGCGTGGCCCCGGGGATAAGCACAGATACGCAGTATTTT. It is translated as CASSVAPGISTDTQYF.

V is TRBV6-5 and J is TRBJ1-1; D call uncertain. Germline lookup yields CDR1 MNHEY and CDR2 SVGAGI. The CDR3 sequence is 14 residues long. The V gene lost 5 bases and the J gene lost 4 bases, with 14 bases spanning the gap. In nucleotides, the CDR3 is TGTGCCAGCAGTACACGTTCAGTGGGCACTGAAGCTTTCTTT. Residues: CASSTRSVGTEAFF.

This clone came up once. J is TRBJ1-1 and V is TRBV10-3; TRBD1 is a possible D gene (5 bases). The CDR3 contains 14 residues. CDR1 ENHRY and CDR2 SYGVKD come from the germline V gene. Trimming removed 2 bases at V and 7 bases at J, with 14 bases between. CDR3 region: CAISELGGGSEAFF. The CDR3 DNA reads TGTGCCATCAGTGAGCTCGGGGGGGGTAGTGAAGCTTTCTTT.

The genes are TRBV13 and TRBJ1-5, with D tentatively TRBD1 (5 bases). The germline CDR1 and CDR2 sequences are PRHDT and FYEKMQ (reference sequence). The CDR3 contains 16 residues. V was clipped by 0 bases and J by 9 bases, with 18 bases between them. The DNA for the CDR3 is TGTGCCAGCAGCTTAGGCCGGGACCGCCCATGGGCGCCCCAGCATTTT. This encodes CASSLGRDRPWAPQHF. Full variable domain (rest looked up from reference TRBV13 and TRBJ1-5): AAGVIQSPRHLIKEKRETATLKCYPIPRHDTVYWYQQGPGQDPQFLISFYEKMQSDKGSIPDRFSAQQFSDYHSELNMSSLELGDSALYFCASSLGRDRPWAPQHFGDGTRLSIL.

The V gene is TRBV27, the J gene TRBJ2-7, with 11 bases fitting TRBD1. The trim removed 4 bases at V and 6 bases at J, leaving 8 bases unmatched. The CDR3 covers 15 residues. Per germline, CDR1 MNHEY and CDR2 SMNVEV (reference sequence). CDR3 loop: CASSSWTGGASEQYF. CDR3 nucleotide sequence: TGTGCCAGCAGTTCATGGACAGGGGGCGCGTCCGAGCAGTACTTC.

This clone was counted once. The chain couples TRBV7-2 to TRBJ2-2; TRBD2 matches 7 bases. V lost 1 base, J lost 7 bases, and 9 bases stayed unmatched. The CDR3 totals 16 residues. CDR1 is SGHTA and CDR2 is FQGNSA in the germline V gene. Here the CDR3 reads CASSLGGGDGVGELFF. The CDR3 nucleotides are TGTGCCAGCAGCTTAGGGGGAGGGGACGGAGTCGGGGAGCTGTTTTTT.

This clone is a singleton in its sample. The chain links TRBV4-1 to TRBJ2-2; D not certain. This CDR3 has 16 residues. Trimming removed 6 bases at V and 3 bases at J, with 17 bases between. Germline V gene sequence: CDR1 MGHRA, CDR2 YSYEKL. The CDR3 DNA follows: TGCGCCAGCAGTACCCGCTCCACAGCCTACACCGGGGAGCTGTTTTTT. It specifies CASSTRSTAYTGELFF.

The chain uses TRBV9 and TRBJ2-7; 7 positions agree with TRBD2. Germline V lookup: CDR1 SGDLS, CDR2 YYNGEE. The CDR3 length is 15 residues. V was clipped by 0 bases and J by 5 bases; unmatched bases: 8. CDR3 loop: CASSVGAGDPHEQYF. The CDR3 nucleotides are TGTGCCAGCAGCGTAGGGGCGGGAGATCCCCACGAGCAGTACTTC.

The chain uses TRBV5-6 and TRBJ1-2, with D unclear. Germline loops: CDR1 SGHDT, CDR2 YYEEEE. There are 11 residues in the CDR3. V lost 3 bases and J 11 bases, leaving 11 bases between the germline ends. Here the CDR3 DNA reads TGTGCCAGCAGCTCTGACAACTCGTACACCTTC. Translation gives CASSSDNSYTF.

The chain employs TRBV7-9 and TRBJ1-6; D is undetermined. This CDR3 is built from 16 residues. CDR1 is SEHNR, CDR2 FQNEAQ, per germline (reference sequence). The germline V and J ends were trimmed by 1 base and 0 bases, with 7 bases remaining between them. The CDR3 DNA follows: TGTGCCAGCAGCTTAGTAGAGGCCTCCTATAATTCACCCCTCCACTTT. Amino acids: CASSLVEASYNSPLHF. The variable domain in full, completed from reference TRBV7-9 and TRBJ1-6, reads DTGVSQNPRHKITKRGQNVTFRCDPISEHNRLYWYRQTLGQGPEFLTYFQNEAQLEKSRLLSDRFSAERPKGSFSTLEIQRTEQGDSAMYLCASSLVEASYNSPLHFGNGTRLTVT.

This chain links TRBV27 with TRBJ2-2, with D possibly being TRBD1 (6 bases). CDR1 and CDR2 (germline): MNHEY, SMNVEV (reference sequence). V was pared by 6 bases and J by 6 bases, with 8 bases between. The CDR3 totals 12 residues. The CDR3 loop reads CASRQGPGELFF. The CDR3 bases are TGTGCCAGCAGACAGGGACCCGGGGAGCTGTTTTTT.

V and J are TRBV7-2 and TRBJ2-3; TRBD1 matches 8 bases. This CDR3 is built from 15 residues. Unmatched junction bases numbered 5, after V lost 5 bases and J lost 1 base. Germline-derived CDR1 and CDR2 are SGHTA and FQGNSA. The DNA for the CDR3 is TGTGCCAGCAGCCCGACAGGGGATCGCACAGATACGCAGTATTTT. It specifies CASSPTGDRTDTQYF.

The CDR3 nucleotides read TGTGCCAGCAGCTTGAGCGGGAGGGTCAACAATGAGCAGTTCTTC. Amino acid sequence: CASSLSGRVNNEQFF. The chain has TRBV7-3 and TRBJ2-1, with TRBD2 matching 10 bases. The germline CDR1 and CDR2 sequences are SGHTA and FQGTGA. Losses at the gene ends were 3 bases for V and 5 bases for J; bases not matched to a gene: 4. This CDR3 contains 15 residues.

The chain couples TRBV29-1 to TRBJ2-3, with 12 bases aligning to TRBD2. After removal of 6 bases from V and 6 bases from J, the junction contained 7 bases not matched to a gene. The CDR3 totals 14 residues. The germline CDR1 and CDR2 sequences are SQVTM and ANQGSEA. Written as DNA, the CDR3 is TGCAGCGTCGAGACTAGCGGGAGTGTGGATACGCAGTATTTT. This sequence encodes CSVETSGSVDTQYF.

The DNA of the CDR3 is TGTGCCAGCAGCTTATTCGTCTCCAAGGGCACAGATACGCAGTATTTT. It codes for CASSLFVSKGTDTQYF. V gene TRBV13 combines with J gene TRBJ2-3; D gene ambiguous. CDR3 length equals 16 residues. The V end was cut by 2 bases, the J end by 1 base, with 13 bases between. Germline lookup yields CDR1 PRHDT and CDR2 FYEKMQ (reference sequence).

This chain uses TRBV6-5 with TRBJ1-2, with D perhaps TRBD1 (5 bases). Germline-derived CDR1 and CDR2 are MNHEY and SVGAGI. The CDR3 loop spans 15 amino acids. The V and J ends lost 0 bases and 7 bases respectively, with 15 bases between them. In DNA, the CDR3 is TGTGCCAGCAGTTACTCTTTCGGGCAGGGTTCTGGCTACACCTTC. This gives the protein CASSYSFGQGSGYTF.

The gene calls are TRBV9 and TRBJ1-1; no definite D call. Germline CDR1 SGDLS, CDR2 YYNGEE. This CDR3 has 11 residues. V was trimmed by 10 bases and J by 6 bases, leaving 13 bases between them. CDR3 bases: TGTGCCCGATTATTCGTGTCTGAAGCTTTCTTT. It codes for CARLFVSEAFF.

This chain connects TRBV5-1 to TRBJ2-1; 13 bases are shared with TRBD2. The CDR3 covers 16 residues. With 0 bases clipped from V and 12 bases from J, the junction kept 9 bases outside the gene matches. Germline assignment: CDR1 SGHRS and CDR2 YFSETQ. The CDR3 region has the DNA TGCGCCAGCAGCTTGGCCCTGGGACTAGCGGGATTGCGGCAGTTCTTC. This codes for CASSLALGLAGLRQFF.

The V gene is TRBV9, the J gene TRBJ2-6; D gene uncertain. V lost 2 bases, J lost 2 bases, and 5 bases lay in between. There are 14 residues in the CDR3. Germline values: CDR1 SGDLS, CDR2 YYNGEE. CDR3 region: CASSVIPGANVLTF. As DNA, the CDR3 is TGTGCCAGCAGCGTCATCCCTGGGGCCAACGTCCTGACTTTC. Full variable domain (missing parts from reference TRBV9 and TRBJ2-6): DSGVTQTPKHLITATGQRVTLRCSPRSGDLSVYWYQQSLDQGLQFLIQYYNGEERAKGNILERFSAQQFPDLHSELNLSSLELGDSALYFCASSVIPGANVLTFGAGSRLTVL.

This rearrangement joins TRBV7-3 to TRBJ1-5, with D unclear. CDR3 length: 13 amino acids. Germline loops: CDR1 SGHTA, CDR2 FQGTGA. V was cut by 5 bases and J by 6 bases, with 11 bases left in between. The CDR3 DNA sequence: TGTGCCAGCAGCCGAACGGCGGGTCAGCCCCAGCATTTT. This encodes CASSRTAGQPQHF.